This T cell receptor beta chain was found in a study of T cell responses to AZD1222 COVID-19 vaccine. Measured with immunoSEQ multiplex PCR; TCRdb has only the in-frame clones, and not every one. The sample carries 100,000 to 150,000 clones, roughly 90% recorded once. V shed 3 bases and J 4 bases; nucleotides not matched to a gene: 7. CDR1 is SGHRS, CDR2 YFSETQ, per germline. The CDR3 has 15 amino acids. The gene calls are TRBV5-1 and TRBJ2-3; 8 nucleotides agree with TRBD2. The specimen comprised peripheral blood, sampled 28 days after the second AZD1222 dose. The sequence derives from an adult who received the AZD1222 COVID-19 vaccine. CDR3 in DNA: TGCGCCAGCAGCTGGACCGGGACTAGTGCAGATACGCAGTATTTT. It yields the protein CASSWTGTSADTQYF.